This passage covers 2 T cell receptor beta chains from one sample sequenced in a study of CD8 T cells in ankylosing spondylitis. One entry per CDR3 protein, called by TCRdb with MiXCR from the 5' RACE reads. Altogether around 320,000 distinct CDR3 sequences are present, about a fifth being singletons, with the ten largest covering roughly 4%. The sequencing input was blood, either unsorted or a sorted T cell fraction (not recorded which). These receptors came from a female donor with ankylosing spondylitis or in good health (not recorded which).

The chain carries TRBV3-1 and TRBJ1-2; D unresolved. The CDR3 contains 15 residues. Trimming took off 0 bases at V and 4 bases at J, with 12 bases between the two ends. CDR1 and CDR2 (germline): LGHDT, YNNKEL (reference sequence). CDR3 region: CASSQEGRFLYGYTF. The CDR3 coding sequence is TGTGCCAGCAGCCAAGAAGGACGGTTTCTCTATGGCTACACCTTC.

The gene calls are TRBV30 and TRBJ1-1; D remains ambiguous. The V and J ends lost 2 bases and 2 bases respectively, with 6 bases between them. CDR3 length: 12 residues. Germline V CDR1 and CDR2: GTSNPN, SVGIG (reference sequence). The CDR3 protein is CAWSPVNTEAFF. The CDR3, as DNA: TGTGCCTGGAGTCCAGTCAACACTGAAGCTTTCTTT.